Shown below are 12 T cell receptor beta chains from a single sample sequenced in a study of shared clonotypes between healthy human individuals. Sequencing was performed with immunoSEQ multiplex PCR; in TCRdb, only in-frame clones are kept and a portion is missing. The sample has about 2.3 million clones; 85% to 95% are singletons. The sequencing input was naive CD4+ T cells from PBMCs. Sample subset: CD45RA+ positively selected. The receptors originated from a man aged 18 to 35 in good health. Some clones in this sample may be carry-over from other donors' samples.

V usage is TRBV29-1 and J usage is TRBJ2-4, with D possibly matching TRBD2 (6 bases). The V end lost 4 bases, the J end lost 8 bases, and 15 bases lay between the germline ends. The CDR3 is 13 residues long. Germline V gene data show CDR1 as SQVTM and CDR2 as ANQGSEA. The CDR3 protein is CSVGGGIGDIQYF. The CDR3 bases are TGCAGCGTTGGAGGAGGGATTGGGGACATTCAGTACTTC.

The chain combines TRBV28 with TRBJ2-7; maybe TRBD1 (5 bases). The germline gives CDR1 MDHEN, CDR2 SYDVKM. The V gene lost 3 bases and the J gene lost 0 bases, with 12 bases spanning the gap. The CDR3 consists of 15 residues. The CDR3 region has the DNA TGTGCCAGCAGTTTGGAGACAGCAGGCTCCTACGAGCAGTACTTC. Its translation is CASSLETAGSYEQYF. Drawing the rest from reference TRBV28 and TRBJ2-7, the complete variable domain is DVKVTQSSRYLVKRTGEKVFLECVQDMDHENMFWYRQDPGLGLRLIYFSYDVKMKEKGDIPEGYSVSREKKERFSLILESASTNQTSMYLCASSLETAGSYEQYFGPGTRLTVT.

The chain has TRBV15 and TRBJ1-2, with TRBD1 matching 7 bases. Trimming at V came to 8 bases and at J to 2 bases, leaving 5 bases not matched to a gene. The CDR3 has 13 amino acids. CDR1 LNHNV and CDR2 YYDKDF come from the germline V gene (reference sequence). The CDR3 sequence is CATQAGGNYGYTF. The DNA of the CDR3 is TGTGCCACCCAGGCAGGGGGAAACTATGGCTACACCTTC.

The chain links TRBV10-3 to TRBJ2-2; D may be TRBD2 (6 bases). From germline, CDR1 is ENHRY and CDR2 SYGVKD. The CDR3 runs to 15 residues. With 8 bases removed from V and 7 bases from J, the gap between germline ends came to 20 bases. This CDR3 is CAIGSLRRRDGELFF. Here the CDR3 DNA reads TGTGCCATCGGAAGCTTGAGGAGGAGGGACGGGGAGCTGTTTTTT.

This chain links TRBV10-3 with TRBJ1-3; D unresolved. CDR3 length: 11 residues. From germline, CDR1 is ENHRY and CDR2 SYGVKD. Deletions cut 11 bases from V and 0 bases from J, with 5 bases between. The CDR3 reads CASNSGNTIYF. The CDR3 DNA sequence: TGTGCCTCGAACTCTGGAAACACCATATATTTT.

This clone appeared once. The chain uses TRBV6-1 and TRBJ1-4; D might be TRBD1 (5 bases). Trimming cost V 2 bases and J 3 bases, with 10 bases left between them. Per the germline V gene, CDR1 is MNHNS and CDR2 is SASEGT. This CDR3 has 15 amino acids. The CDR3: CASSEFGGANEKLFF. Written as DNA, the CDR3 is TGTGCCAGCAGTGAATTCGGAGGGGCTAATGAAAAACTGTTTTTT.

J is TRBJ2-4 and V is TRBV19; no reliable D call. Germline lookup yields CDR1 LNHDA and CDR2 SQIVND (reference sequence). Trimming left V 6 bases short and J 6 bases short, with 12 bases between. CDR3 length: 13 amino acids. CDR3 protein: CASSTQTGNIQYF. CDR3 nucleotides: TGTGCCAGTAGCACGCAGACTGGAAACATTCAGTACTTC.

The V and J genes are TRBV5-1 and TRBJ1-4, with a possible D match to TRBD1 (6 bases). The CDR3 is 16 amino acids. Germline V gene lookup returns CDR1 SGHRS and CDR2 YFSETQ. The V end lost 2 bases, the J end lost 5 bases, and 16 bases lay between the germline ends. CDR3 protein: CASSFSAGAPNEKLFF. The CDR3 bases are TGCGCCAGCAGCTTCTCGGCGGGGGCTCCGAATGAAAAACTGTTTTTT.

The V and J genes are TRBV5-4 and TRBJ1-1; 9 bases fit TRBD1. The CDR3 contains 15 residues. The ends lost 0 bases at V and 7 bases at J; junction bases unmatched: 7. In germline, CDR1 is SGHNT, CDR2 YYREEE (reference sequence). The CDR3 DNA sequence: TGTGCCAGCAGCTTGGACCGGGACAGGGTATTTGAAGCTTTCTTT. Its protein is CASSLDRDRVFEAFF.

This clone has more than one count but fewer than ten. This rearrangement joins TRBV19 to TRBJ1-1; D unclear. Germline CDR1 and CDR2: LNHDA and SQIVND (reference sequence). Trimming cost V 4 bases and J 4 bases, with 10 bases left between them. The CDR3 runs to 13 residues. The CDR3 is CASSRDVSTEAFF. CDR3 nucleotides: TGTGCCAGTAGTAGAGACGTGAGCACTGAAGCTTTCTTT. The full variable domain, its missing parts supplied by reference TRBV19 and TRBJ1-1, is DGGITQSPKYLFRKEGQNVTLSCEQNLNHDAMYWYRQDPGQGLRLIYYSQIVNDFQKGDIAEGYSVSREKKESFPLTVTSAQKNPTAFYLCASSRDVSTEAFFGQGTRLTVV.

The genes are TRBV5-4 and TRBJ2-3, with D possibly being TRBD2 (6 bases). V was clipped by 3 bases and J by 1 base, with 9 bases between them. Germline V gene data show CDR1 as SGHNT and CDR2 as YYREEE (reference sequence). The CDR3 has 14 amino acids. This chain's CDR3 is CASSSGTRTDTQYF. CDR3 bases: TGTGCCAGCAGCTCCGGGACTCGCACAGATACGCAGTATTTT.

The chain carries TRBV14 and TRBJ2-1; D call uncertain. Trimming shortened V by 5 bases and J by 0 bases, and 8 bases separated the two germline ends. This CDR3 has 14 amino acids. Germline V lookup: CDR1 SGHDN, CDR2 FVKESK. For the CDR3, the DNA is TGTGCCAGCAGCGCACGTAGCTCCTACAATGAGCAGTTCTTC. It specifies CASSARSSYNEQFF.